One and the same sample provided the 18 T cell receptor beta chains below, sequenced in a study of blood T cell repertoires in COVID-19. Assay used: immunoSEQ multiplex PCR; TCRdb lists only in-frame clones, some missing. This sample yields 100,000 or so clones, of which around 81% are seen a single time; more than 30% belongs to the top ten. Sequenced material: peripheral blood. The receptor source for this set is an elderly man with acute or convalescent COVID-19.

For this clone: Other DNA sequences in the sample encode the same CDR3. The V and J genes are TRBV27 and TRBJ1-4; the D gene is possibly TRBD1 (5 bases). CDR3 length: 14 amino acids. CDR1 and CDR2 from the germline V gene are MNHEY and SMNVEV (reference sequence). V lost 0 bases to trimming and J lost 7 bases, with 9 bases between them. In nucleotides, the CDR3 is TGTGCCAGCAGTTTATCGGGGGGAGGTGAAAAACTGTTTTTT. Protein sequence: CASSLSGGGEKLFF.

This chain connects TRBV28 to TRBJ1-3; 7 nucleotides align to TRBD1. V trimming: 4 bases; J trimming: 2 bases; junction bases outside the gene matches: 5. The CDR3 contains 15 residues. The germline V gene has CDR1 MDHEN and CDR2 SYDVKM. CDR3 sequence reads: CASSYPTGAGNTIYF. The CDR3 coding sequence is TGTGCCAGCAGTTACCCCACAGGGGCTGGAAACACCATATATTTT.

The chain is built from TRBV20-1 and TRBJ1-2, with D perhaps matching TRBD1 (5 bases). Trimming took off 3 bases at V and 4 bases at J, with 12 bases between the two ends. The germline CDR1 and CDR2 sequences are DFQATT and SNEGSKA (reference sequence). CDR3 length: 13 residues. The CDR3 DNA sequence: TGCAGTGCTAGTCTTGCAGGGCGCTATGGCTACACCTTC. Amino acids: CSASLAGRYGYTF.

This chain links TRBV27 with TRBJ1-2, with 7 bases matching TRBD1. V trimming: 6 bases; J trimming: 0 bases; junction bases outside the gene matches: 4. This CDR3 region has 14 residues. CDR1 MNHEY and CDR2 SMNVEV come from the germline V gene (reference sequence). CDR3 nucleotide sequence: TGTGCCAGCAGAAGAGGGGGCTCTAACTATGGCTACACCTTC. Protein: CASRRGGSNYGYTF.

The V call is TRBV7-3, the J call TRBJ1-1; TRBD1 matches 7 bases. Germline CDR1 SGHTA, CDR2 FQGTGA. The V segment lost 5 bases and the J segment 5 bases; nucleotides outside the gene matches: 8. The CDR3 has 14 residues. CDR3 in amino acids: CASSHTGARTEAFF. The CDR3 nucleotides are TGTGCCAGCAGCCACACAGGGGCGAGGACTGAAGCTTTCTTT.

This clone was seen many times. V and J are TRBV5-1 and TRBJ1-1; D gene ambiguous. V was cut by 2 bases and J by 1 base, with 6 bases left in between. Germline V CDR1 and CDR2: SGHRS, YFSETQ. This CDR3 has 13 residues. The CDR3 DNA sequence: TGCGCCAGCAGCTTTGACACGAACACTGAAGCTTTCTTT. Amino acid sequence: CASSFDTNTEAFF.

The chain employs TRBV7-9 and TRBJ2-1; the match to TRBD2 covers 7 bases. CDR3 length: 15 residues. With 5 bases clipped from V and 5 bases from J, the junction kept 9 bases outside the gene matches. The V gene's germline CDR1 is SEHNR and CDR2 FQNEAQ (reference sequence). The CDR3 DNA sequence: TGTGCCAGCAGCCGGATCGGGACTATAGACAATGAGCAGTTCTTC. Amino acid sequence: CASSRIGTIDNEQFF.

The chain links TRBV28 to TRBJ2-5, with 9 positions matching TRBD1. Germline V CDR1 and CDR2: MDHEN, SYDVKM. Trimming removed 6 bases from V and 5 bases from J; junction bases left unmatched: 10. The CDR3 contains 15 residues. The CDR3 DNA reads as TGTGCCAGCAGCACCGGGACAGGGCGGGGGGAGACCCAGTACTTC. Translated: CASSTGTGRGETQYF.

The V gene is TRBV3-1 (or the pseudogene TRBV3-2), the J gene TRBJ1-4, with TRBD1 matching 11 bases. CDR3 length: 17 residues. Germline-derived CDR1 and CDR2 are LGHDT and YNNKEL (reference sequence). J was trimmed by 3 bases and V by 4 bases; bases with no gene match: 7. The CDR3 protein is CASSPKDRGLANEKLFF. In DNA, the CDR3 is TGTGCCAGCAGCCCCAAGGACAGGGGGCTGGCTAATGAAAAACTGTTTTTT.

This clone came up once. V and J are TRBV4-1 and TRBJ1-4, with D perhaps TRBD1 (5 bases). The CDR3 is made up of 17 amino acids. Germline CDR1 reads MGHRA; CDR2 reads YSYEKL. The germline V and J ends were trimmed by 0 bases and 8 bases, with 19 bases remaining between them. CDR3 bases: TGCGCCAGCAGCCAAGATTTGCGGGGGATGGGGTACGAAAAACTGTTTTTT. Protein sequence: CASSQDLRGMGYEKLFF.

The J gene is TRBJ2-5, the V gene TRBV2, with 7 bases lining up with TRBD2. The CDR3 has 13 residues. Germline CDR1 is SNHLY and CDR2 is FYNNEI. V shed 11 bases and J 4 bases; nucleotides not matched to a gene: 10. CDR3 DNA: TGTGCCTCCCTAGCGGAGCTAGGAGAGACCCAGTACTTC. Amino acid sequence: CASLAELGETQYF.

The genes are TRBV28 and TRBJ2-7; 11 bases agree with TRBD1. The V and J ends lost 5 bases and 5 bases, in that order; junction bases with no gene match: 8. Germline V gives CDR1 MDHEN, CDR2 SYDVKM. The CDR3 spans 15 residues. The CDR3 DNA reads TGTGCCAGCAGTGGAGGACAGGGGGCGGTCGACGAGCAGTACTTC. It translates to CASSGGQGAVDEQYF. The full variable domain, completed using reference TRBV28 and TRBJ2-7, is DVKVTQSSRYLVKRTGEKVFLECVQDMDHENMFWYRQDPGLGLRLIYFSYDVKMKEKGDIPEGYSVSREKKERFSLILESASTNQTSMYLCASSGGQGAVDEQYFGPGTRLTVT.

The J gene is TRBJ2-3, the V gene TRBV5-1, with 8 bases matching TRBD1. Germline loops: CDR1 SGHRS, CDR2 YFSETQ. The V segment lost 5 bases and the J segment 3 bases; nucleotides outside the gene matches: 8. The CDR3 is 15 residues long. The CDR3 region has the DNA TGCGCCAGCAGACAAGACAGGGGAGGAACAGATACGCAGTATTTT. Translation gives CASRQDRGGTDTQYF.

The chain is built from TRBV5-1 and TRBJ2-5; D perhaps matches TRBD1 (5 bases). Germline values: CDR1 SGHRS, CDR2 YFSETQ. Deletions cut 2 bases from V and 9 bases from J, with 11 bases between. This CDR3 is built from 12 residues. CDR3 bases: TGCGCCAGCAGCTTTCTCAGGGATCCCCAGTACTTC. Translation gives CASSFLRDPQYF. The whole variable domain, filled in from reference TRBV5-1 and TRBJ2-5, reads KAGVTQTPRYLIKTRGQQVTLSCSPISGHRSVSWYQQTPGQGLQFLFEYFSETQRNKGNFPGRFSGRQFSNSRSEMNVSTLELGDSALYLCASSFLRDPQYFGPGTRLLVL.

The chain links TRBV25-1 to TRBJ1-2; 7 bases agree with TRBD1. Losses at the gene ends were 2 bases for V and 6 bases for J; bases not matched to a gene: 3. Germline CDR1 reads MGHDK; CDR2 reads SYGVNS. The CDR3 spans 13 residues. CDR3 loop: CASSEQGVDGYTF. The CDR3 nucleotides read TGTGCCAGCAGTGAACAGGGGGTCGATGGCTACACCTTC.

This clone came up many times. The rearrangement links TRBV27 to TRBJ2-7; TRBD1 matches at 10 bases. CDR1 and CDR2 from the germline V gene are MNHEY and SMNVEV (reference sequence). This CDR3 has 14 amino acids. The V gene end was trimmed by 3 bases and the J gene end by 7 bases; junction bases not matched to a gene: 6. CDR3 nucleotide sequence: TGTGCCAGCAGTTTTAGGGACAGGGGAGGGGAGCAGTACTTC. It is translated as CASSFRDRGGEQYF.

CDR3 amino acids: CAIRFRDSYNEQFF. The CDR3 coding sequence is TGTGCCATCAGATTCCGGGACTCCTACAATGAGCAGTTCTTC. The genes are TRBV10-3 and TRBJ2-1, with D possibly TRBD2 on 5 matching bases. V lost 6 bases to trimming and J lost 0 bases, with 9 bases between them. The length of the CDR3 is 14 residues. CDR1 and CDR2 from the germline V gene are ENHRY and SYGVKD.

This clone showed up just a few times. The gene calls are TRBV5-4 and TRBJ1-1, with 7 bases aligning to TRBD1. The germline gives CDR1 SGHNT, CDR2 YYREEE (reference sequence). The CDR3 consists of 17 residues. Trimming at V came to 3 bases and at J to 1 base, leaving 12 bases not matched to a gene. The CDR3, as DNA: TGTGCCAGCAGCTCCAATCCAGGGGGAAAAGGGAACACTGAAGCTTTCTTT. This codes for CASSSNPGGKGNTEAFF.